This entry lists 5 T cell receptor beta chains sequenced from one sample in a study of spatial heterogeneity in lung cancer. Study-wide points: Mutation counts in tumors were tracked by counts of expanded intratumoral alpha and beta TCRs.

Antigen specificity for these receptors is unknown. MiXCR was run by TCRdb on the 5' RACE reads, yielding one entry per CDR3 protein. The sample has approximately 4,100 distinct CDR3 sequences; roughly 5.7% are singletons. As to time point: sample taken at primary tumor resection. Here the sequenced sample was lung tumor tissue, taken at surgery. The receptors originated from a male donor with early-stage non-small cell lung cancer.

This clonotype rates as medium-sized (0.01 to 0.1%). The genes are TRBV12-3 or TRBV12-4 and TRBJ1-2; TRBD1 agrees at 7 bases. The V gene end was trimmed by 2 bases and the J gene end by 8 bases; junction bases not matched to a gene: 11. CDR3 length: 15 amino acids. The chain's CDR3 is CASSLTLTGEDGYTF. For the CDR3, the DNA is TGTGCCAGCAGTTTAACACTTACAGGGGAGGACGGCTACACCTTC.

This clonotype was seen many times. The V call is TRBV29-1, the J call TRBJ2-1, with unresolved D. This CDR3 comprises 14 residues. V gave up 3 bases and J gave up 2 bases, with 11 bases separating them. Germline loops: CDR1 SQVTM, CDR2 ANQGSEA. The CDR3 DNA follows: TGCAGCGTTGATTCATCCCCCCCCTACAATGAGCAGTTCTTC. Residues: CSVDSSPPYNEQFF.

J is TRBJ1-2 and V is TRBV7-9, with D hard to call. The CDR3 has 12 amino acids. CDR1 and CDR2 (germline): SEHNR, FQNEAQ (reference sequence). The V end lost 2 bases, the J end lost 5 bases, and 6 bases lay between the germline ends. The CDR3 DNA is TGTGCCAGCAGCTTAAGGGAGTATGGCTACACCTTC. This encodes CASSLREYGYTF.

This clonotype is medium-sized (0.01 to 0.1%) in the sample. This chain uses TRBV10-3 with TRBJ2-7; D gene uncertain. V was pared by 3 bases and J by 3 bases, with 6 bases between. This CDR3 region has 12 residues. Germline CDR1 is ENHRY and CDR2 is SYGVKD. DNA of the CDR3: TGTGCCATCAGTGACGGACGCTACGAGCAGTACTTC. Translation gives CAISDGRYEQYF.

This clonotype is medium-sized. This chain connects TRBV15 to TRBJ2-1, with 9 positions matching TRBD1. The ends lost 5 bases at V and 0 bases at J; junction bases unmatched: 2. Germline CDR1 reads LNHNV; CDR2 reads YYDKDF (reference sequence). The CDR3 has 15 amino acids. The CDR3 region is CATSPTGGSYNEQFF. The CDR3 DNA follows: TGTGCCACCAGCCCGACAGGGGGCTCCTACAATGAGCAGTTCTTC.